This TCR beta chain came from a study of blood T cell repertoires in COVID-19. Clones were sequenced by immunoSEQ multiplex PCR, and TCRdb holds only the in-frame ones, with some missing. In the table there are fewer than 350,000 clones, approximately 88% of which are singletons. V shed 5 bases and J 3 bases; nucleotides not matched to a gene: 7. The CDR3 totals 15 residues. CDR1 is MDHEN and CDR2 is SYDVKM in the germline V gene. This chain uses TRBV28 with TRBJ1-2; 9 bases agree with TRBD1. Sequenced sample: PBMCs or T cells enriched from blood (not recorded which). This clonotype was obtained from a woman aged 40 to 55 who had recovered from COVID-19. The CDR3 DNA follows: TGTGCCAGCAGTGGAACAGGGGGCATCGACTATGGCTACACCTTC. It yields the protein CASSGTGGIDYGYTF.